This T cell receptor beta chain comes out of a study of blood T cells in healthy people across ages. This CDR3 has 12 residues. V was pared by 1 base and J by 2 bases, with 5 bases between. Germline CDR1 and CDR2: DFQATT and SNEGSKA (reference sequence). As regards this clonotype: The antigen is unknown.

General study points: TCR beta diversity tracked closely with naive T cell percentage. PBMCs went unsorted, and a conclusive naive versus antigen-experienced comparison was therefore prevented. Long-lived and aged donors differed, with more naive CD4+ cells and higher diversity in the long-lived.

A second about 6 to 12 cycle PCR used barcoded and J-beta primers. TCRdb processed the 5' RACE reads anew with MiXCR; each CDR3 protein has one entry. The sample holds fewer than 800,000 distinct CDR3 sequences, more than 40% seen once. The source of this sequence is a woman aged 55-69 years in good health. The chain joins TRBV20-1 to TRBJ2-5; unclear D gene. The sequenced sample was blood. CDR3 bases: TGCAGTGCTAGAGCTCTTCAAGAGACCCAGTACTTC. Amino acid sequence: CSARALQETQYF.